These 10 T cell receptor beta chains were sequenced from one sample in a study of metastatic and nonmetastatic thyroid tumors. TCRdb called clones again from the PCR reads with MiXCR. The sample has over 30,000 clones, 18% seen once. All patients were treatment-naive before thyroid surgery. Sequenced: blood. All receptors come from a male donor with papillary thyroid cancer or a benign thyroid nodule (not recorded which). Some clones in this sample may be carry-over from other donors' samples.

This clone qualifies as medium-sized. The chain carries TRBV19 and TRBJ1-6; tentative D call: TRBD1 (5 bases). This CDR3 is built from 14 residues. Germline CDR1 is LNHDA and CDR2 is SQIVND (reference sequence). V was shortened by 3 bases and J by 8 bases, with 11 bases between the two germline ends. CDR3 protein: CASSIRGDHSPLHF. CDR3 coding DNA: TGTGCCAGTAGTATCAGAGGGGATCATTCACCCCTCCACTTT.

In this sample, this clone turned up many times. The chain couples TRBV20-1 to TRBJ1-3; weak D call: TRBD1 (6 bases). V was shortened by 0 bases and J by 9 bases, with 9 bases between the two germline ends. The germline gives CDR1 DFQATT, CDR2 SNEGSKA (reference sequence). The CDR3 is made up of 12 amino acids. CDR3 coding DNA: TGCAGTGCTAGAGAAGGGGGTAGCACCATATATTTT. Its protein product is CSAREGGSTIYF.

There are many counts of this clone. The chain recombines TRBV6-1 with TRBJ1-1; D gene uncertain. The germline V gene has CDR1 MNHNS and CDR2 SASEGT. With 6 bases removed from V and 1 base from J, the gap between germline ends came to 12 bases. The CDR3 is made up of 14 amino acids. CDR3 sequence (DNA): TGTGCCAGCAGCCTCGGCGGACGGAACACTGAAGCTTTCTTT. Its translation: CASSLGGRNTEAFF.

CDR3 loop: CAISAFRWSDTQYF. CDR3 in DNA: TGTGCCATCAGTGCCTTTAGGTGGTCAGATACGCAGTATTTT. The V gene is TRBV10-3, the J gene TRBJ2-3; D not resolved. V was trimmed by 4 bases and J by 4 bases, leaving 12 bases between them. The CDR3 length is 14 residues. CDR1 and CDR2 from the germline V gene are ENHRY and SYGVKD.

This clone has at least ten counts. V usage is TRBV6-1 and J usage is TRBJ1-4, with a possible D match to TRBD1 (5 bases). The CDR3 is made up of 15 amino acids. The ends were cut back, 4 bases at V and 0 bases at J, with 9 bases in the middle. Germline V gene sequence: CDR1 MNHNS, CDR2 SASEGT. CDR3 sequence reads: CASSALGATNEKLFF. Here the CDR3 DNA reads TGTGCCAGCAGTGCCCTGGGGGCAACTAATGAAAAACTGTTTTTT.

This clone has a count of ten or more. J is TRBJ1-5 and V is TRBV10-2; TRBD1 matches 10 bases. The CDR3 runs 15 residues. Germline CDR1 reads WSHSY; CDR2 reads SAAADI. J lost 7 bases, V lost 6 bases, and 9 bases had no gene match. CDR3 protein: CASSVSGTGVQPQHF. In DNA, the CDR3 is TGCGCCAGCAGCGTGTCCGGGACAGGGGTCCAGCCCCAGCATTTT.

This clone came up a few times. The CDR3 here is CASSQQGKHEQFF. As DNA, the CDR3 is TGTGCCAGTAGTCAGCAGGGGAAGCATGAGCAGTTCTTC. The chain recombines TRBV19 with TRBJ2-1; weak D call: TRBD1 (6 bases). Germline V gives CDR1 LNHDA, CDR2 SQIVND (reference sequence). V was clipped by 5 bases and J by 8 bases, with 13 bases between them. The CDR3 contains 13 residues.

This chain joins TRBV3-1 and TRBJ2-7; tentatively, D is TRBD1 (5 bases). This CDR3 region has 17 residues. Germline CDR1 is LGHDT and CDR2 is YNNKEL (reference sequence). V was shortened by 0 bases and J by 5 bases, with 20 bases between the two germline ends. The CDR3 coding sequence is TGTGCCAGCAGCCAAGAATTGAGGAGCAGGGTTGGGAACGAGCAGTACTTC. It encodes CASSQELRSRVGNEQYF.

This clone was found many times. The chain uses TRBV5-1 and TRBJ2-5, with 9 bases lining up with TRBD1. The CDR3 sequence is 15 residues long. CDR1 SGHRS and CDR2 YFSETQ come from the germline V gene. After removal of 3 bases from V and 3 bases from J, the junction contained 6 bases not matched to a gene. CDR3 amino acids: CASSWRGQGEETQYF. CDR3 DNA: TGCGCCAGCAGCTGGAGGGGACAGGGCGAAGAGACCCAGTACTTC.

This chain uses TRBV6-1 with TRBJ2-2; 7 bases align to TRBD1. Germline CDR1 MNHNS, CDR2 SASEGT. V gave up 7 bases and J gave up 5 bases; unmatched junction bases: 13. The CDR3 is 16 residues long. The CDR3, as DNA: TGTGCCAGCACCCCACTACAGGGGAGAAAGACCGGGGAGCTGTTTTTT. It translates to CASTPLQGRKTGELFF.